One and the same sample provided the 24 T cell receptor beta chains below, sequenced in a study of blood T cell repertoires in COVID-19. Here immunoSEQ multiplex PCR was the method, and the copy in TCRdb shows in-frame clones only, minus some. This table has some 80,000 clones, over 70% appearing once. The sequenced sample consisted of peripheral blood. These receptors all stem from a human donor in a cohort sampled during active COVID-19.

J is TRBJ2-2 and V is TRBV9; 10 nucleotides line up with TRBD2. This CDR3 comprises 17 residues. V was pared by 0 bases and J by 9 bases, with 11 bases of the junction left unmatched. The germline CDR1 and CDR2 sequences are SGDLS and YYNGEE. CDR3 in DNA: TGTGCCAGCAGCGTAGTGGCTAGCGGGGGCTCTTCCCGGGAGCTGTTTTTT. Residues: CASSVVASGGSSRELFF.

As concerns this clone: Other nucleotide sequences from this sample produce the same CDR3. This sequence joins TRBV3-1 (or the pseudogene TRBV3-2) and TRBJ2-5, with D unclear. Germline V gene sequence: CDR1 LGHDT, CDR2 YNNKEL (reference sequence). The CDR3 loop spans 13 amino acids. The V end was cut by 3 bases, the J end by 5 bases, with 10 bases between. The CDR3 DNA is TGTGCCAGCAGCCAGCGCGGTGGGGAGACCCAGTACTTC. This translates into CASSQRGGETQYF.

This clone has a handful of counts. The genes are TRBV14 and TRBJ1-2; TRBD1 agrees at 7 bases. Trimming at V came to 0 bases and at J to 8 bases, leaving 6 bases not matched to a gene. This CDR3 spans 14 amino acids. Germline V lookup: CDR1 SGHDN, CDR2 FVKESK. CDR3 region: CASSQDQGVSGYTF. CDR3 DNA: TGTGCCAGCAGCCAAGATCAGGGGGTCTCGGGCTACACCTTC.

The chain carries TRBV5-1 and TRBJ2-1, with 9 bases identical to TRBD2. J lost 7 bases, V lost 2 bases, and 4 bases had no gene match. The CDR3 totals 14 residues. Germline lookup yields CDR1 SGHRS and CDR2 YFSETQ. The CDR3 sequence is CASSFLAGLNEQFF. Here the CDR3 DNA reads TGCGCCAGCAGCTTTCTAGCGGGGTTAAATGAGCAGTTCTTC.

This sequence joins TRBV5-4 and TRBJ2-5; D is unclear. Germline CDR1 and CDR2: SGHNT and YYREEE (reference sequence). The CDR3 loop spans 16 amino acids. Trimming removed 0 bases at V and 2 bases at J, with 14 bases between. CDR3 in amino acids: CASSLAASDAQETQYF. The DNA of the CDR3 is TGTGCCAGCAGCTTGGCAGCGTCTGATGCTCAAGAGACCCAGTACTTC.

In this sample, this clone turned up once. This sample includes further DNA sequences coding for the same CDR3. The chain links TRBV5-1 to TRBJ1-2; D is undetermined. This CDR3 comprises 13 residues. V was clipped by 0 bases and J by 1 base, with 4 bases between them. CDR1 and CDR2 from the germline V gene are SGHRS and YFSETQ. The CDR3 DNA reads TGCGCCAGCAGCTTGGGAGGTAACTATGGCTACACCTTC. Protein product: CASSLGGNYGYTF.

This chain joins TRBV30 and TRBJ1-1; D is unresolved. With 3 bases removed from V and 11 bases from J, the gap between germline ends came to 19 bases. The CDR3 is made up of 13 amino acids. CDR1 and CDR2 (germline): GTSNPN, SVGIG (reference sequence). The CDR3 nucleotides are TGTGCCTGGAGAACCGGGTACCGGCCCTTTGCTTTCTTT. Translating gives CAWRTGYRPFAFF.

This clone appeared once. The chain is built from TRBV6-5 and TRBJ2-7, with D perhaps matching TRBD2 (5 bases). V lost 5 bases, J lost 6 bases, and 20 bases lay in between. The CDR3 is 15 amino acids. Germline V gene lookup returns CDR1 MNHEY and CDR2 SVGAGI. The CDR3 nucleotides read TGTGCCAGCAGTCCTACGGGATTGCTAGGATCCGAGCAGTACTTC. It encodes CASSPTGLLGSEQYF.

The V and J genes are TRBV5-1 and TRBJ2-1; tentative D call: TRBD2 (5 bases). Trimming pared 4 bases from V and 9 bases from J, leaving 17 bases between. Looked up from germline, CDR1 is SGHRS and CDR2 is YFSETQ. The CDR3 is made up of 14 amino acids. CDR3 in amino acids: CASSAYSEGGEQFF. The CDR3, as DNA: TGCGCCAGCAGCGCCTACAGTGAAGGAGGTGAGCAGTTCTTC.

The chain employs TRBV10-3 and TRBJ2-1, with D perhaps matching TRBD1 (6 bases). The germline gives CDR1 ENHRY, CDR2 SYGVKD. The CDR3 has 16 amino acids. V dropped 4 bases and J dropped 0 bases, with 13 bases sitting between them. The CDR3 loop reads CAISGYRAPSYNEQFF. DNA of the CDR3: TGTGCCATCAGTGGTTACAGGGCCCCCTCCTACAATGAGCAGTTCTTC.

CDR3 sequence (DNA): TGTGCCAGCAGTTACTCGCGGGTAACGCTGGGCTACACCTTC. This sequence encodes CASSYSRVTLGYTF. V usage is TRBV6-5 and J usage is TRBJ1-2; D gene ambiguous. This CDR3 spans 14 amino acids. Trimming stripped 0 bases from V and 8 bases from J, with 13 bases between. Germline CDR1 reads MNHEY; CDR2 reads SVGAGI.

J is TRBJ2-1 and V is TRBV19; TRBD2 matches at 9 bases. Germline-derived CDR1 and CDR2 are LNHDA and SQIVND (reference sequence). The CDR3 runs to 15 residues. Losses at the gene ends were 7 bases for V and 3 bases for J; bases not matched to a gene: 7. CDR3 DNA: TGTGCCAGTAAGGTTGTGCGGGGGGGCTACAATGAGCAGTTCTTC. It specifies CASKVVRGGYNEQFF.

The rearrangement links TRBV24-1 to TRBJ2-5, with TRBD2 identical over 8 bases. CDR1 KGHDR and CDR2 SFDVKD come from the germline V gene. The CDR3 is 15 amino acids. Trimming at V came to 3 bases and at J to 5 bases, leaving 7 bases not matched to a gene. The CDR3 sequence is CATSDGRGGPETQYF. CDR3 nucleotide sequence: TGTGCCACCAGTGATGGCCGGGGGGGGCCTGAGACCCAGTACTTC.

The V gene is TRBV7-2, the J gene TRBJ1-5, with D tentatively TRBD1 (6 bases). The germline gives CDR1 SGHTA, CDR2 FQGNSA. V was clipped by 5 bases and J by 5 bases, with 13 bases between them. The CDR3 is 14 residues long. CDR3 DNA sequence: TGTGCCAGCAGCCCAGGACAGATTTATCAGCCCCAGCATTTT. Translation: CASSPGQIYQPQHF.

The V call is TRBV7-2, the J call TRBJ1-2, with TRBD1 matching 8 bases. The CDR3 has 13 amino acids. Germline values: CDR1 SGHTA, CDR2 FQGNSA. J gave up 8 bases and V 0 bases, and 2 bases lay outside the gene matches. CDR3 sequence (DNA): TGTGCCAGCAGCTTAGCGACAGGGGTCGGCTACACCTTC. Protein: CASSLATGVGYTF.

The chain is built from TRBV28 and TRBJ1-5, with 10 nucleotides matching TRBD1. With 6 bases clipped from V and 7 bases from J, the junction kept 9 bases outside the gene matches. CDR3 length: 15 residues. CDR1 and CDR2 from the germline V gene are MDHEN and SYDVKM. The CDR3 DNA reads TGTGCCAGCAGATCTGGGGGACAGGGGAGACAGCCCCAGCATTTT. Its protein product is CASRSGGQGRQPQHF.

This clone was recorded once. The rearrangement joins TRBV12-3 or TRBV12-4 to TRBJ2-2; TRBD1 might be the D (5 bases). V lost 3 bases and J 5 bases, leaving 7 bases between the germline ends. This CDR3 has 13 residues. CDR3 protein: CASSFRETGELFF. The DNA of the CDR3 is TGTGCCAGCAGTTTCAGGGAAACCGGGGAGCTGTTTTTT.

The rearrangement links TRBV2 to TRBJ2-5; TRBD2 matches 12 bases. V lost 6 bases to trimming and J lost 3 bases; unmatched junction nucleotides: 8. Germline CDR1 is SNHLY and CDR2 is FYNNEI. CDR3 size: 16 residues. The CDR3 region is CASSDGRTSGEETQYF. CDR3 bases: TGTGCCAGCAGCGACGGGCGGACTAGCGGGGAAGAGACCCAGTACTTC.

Here the CDR3 reads CASSRGQNSYEQYF. CDR3 nucleotide sequence: TGTGCCAGCAGCCGGGGACAGAACTCCTACGAGCAGTACTTC. The chain has TRBV27 and TRBJ2-7; 7 nucleotides match TRBD1. Germline lookup yields CDR1 MNHEY and CDR2 SMNVEV (reference sequence). CDR3 length equals 14 residues. With 6 bases clipped from V and 0 bases from J, the junction kept 5 bases outside the gene matches.

The rearrangement uses TRBV11-2 and TRBJ2-3; no definite D call. V lost 1 base and J 4 bases, leaving 12 bases between the germline ends. Germline values: CDR1 SGHAT, CDR2 FQNNGV. CDR3 length: 15 residues. CDR3 amino acids: CASSLVDRGSDTQYF. CDR3 DNA: TGTGCCAGCAGCTTAGTAGACCGAGGTTCAGATACGCAGTATTTT.

V gene TRBV6-5 combines with J gene TRBJ2-1; D might be TRBD1 (5 bases). The V gene's germline CDR1 is MNHEY and CDR2 SVGAGI. V shed 6 bases and J shed 8 bases, with 11 bases lying between them. CDR3 length: 12 residues. The CDR3 protein is CASRGKGYEQFF. CDR3 sequence (DNA): TGTGCCAGCAGGGGAAAGGGGTATGAGCAGTTCTTC.

The rearrangement joins TRBV28 to TRBJ2-7, with a possible D match to TRBD1 (5 bases). CDR1 and CDR2 from the germline V gene are MDHEN and SYDVKM. Deletions cut 6 bases from V and 0 bases from J, with 9 bases between. The CDR3 extends over 13 amino acids. CDR3 region: CASRHRNSYEQYF. CDR3 nucleotides: TGTGCCAGCAGGCACAGGAACTCCTACGAGCAGTACTTC.

V is TRBV18 and J is TRBJ2-3, with 7 bases fitting TRBD1. This CDR3 is 15 amino acids long. The germline gives CDR1 KGHSH, CDR2 LQKENI. Unmatched junction bases numbered 5, after V lost 2 bases and J lost 3 bases. The CDR3 is CASSPRAGGTDTQYF. The CDR3 DNA reads as TGTGCCAGCTCACCAAGGGCAGGGGGAACAGATACGCAGTATTTT.

The chain uses TRBV11-3 and TRBJ2-7, with D unresolved. The CDR3 extends over 15 amino acids. Germline V gene sequence: CDR1 SGHNT, CDR2 YENEEA. The V end lost 2 bases, the J end lost 1 base, and 12 bases lay between the germline ends. DNA for the CDR3: TGTGCCAGCAGCTTATCGAGCTCGGAGTCCTACGAGCAGTACTTC. Its translation: CASSLSSSESYEQYF.